The 8 T cell receptor beta chains presented below share a single source sample, sequenced in a study of lymphopenia after photon versus proton radiotherapy. TCRdb's copy holds only in-frame clones and misses some; the assay was immunoSEQ multiplex PCR. The sample shows about 83,000 clones, around four fifths of them seen only once. This material consisted of peripheral blood, taken from a patient treated with proton-based radiotherapy. These receptors were collected from a man aged 60 to 69 with pancreatic cancer.

The chain links TRBV4-1 to TRBJ2-6, with 9 bases matching TRBD1. V lost 5 bases and J lost 2; bases outside the gene matches: 7. The V gene's germline CDR1 is MGHRA and CDR2 YSYEKL. CDR3 length: 17 residues. The CDR3: CASSKGTGHTGANVLTF. The CDR3 DNA reads as TGCGCCAGCAGCAAAGGGACAGGGCATACTGGGGCCAACGTCCTGACTTTC.

This clone was recorded a few times. V and J are TRBV10-3 and TRBJ1-1; 7 nucleotides line up with TRBD1. There are 13 residues in the CDR3. Germline V gene sequence: CDR1 ENHRY, CDR2 SYGVKD. With V trimmed by 2 bases and J by 7 bases, 4 bases remained unmatched. The CDR3 loop reads CAISEDRVSEAFF. The DNA of the CDR3 is TGTGCCATCAGTGAGGACAGGGTTAGTGAAGCTTTCTTT.

V usage is TRBV30 and J usage is TRBJ2-3; D call uncertain. With 4 bases removed from V and 6 bases from J, the gap between germline ends came to 11 bases. Germline V lookup: CDR1 GTSNPN, CDR2 SVGIG (reference sequence). The CDR3 has 12 residues. The CDR3 region has the DNA TGTGCCTGGACGGGTGTGGGTGATACGCAGTATTTT. It is translated as CAWTGVGDTQYF.

V and J are TRBV25-1 and TRBJ2-7; 8 nucleotides align to TRBD1. V gave up 0 bases and J gave up 9 bases; unmatched junction bases: 10. This CDR3 has 15 residues. Germline-derived CDR1 and CDR2 are MGHDK and SYGVNS. The CDR3 protein is CASSEYPGTGRGQYF. DNA of the CDR3: TGTGCCAGCAGTGAATATCCCGGGACAGGTCGTGGGCAGTACTTC.

V usage is TRBV13 and J usage is TRBJ2-2; D remains unclear. CDR3 length: 15 amino acids. In germline, CDR1 is PRHDT, CDR2 FYEKMQ (reference sequence). The V gene lost 5 bases and the J gene lost 3 bases, with 13 bases spanning the gap. The CDR3 loop reads CASSKVFPDTGELFF. The CDR3, as DNA: TGTGCCAGCAGCAAAGTTTTTCCGGACACCGGGGAGCTGTTTTTT.

CDR3 sequence reads: CAGGWAGCEQYF. In DNA form, the CDR3 reads TGTGCCGGCGGTTGGGCCGGGTGCGAGCAGTACTTC. J is TRBJ2-5 and V is TRBV7-5. The J call may not be correct, given that the DNA end is closer to TRBJ2-7. TRBV7-5 is a pseudogene segment. The length of the CDR3 is 12 residues.

The rearrangement joins TRBV27 to TRBJ2-7, with no clear D. The V gene lost 3 bases and the J gene lost 3 bases, with 12 bases spanning the gap. CDR3 length equals 14 residues. Germline V gene data show CDR1 as MNHEY and CDR2 as SMNVEV (reference sequence). In nucleotides, the CDR3 is TGTGCCAGCAGTTTGCAAGTAAGCAACTACGAGCAGTACTTC. Translation gives CASSLQVSNYEQYF.

The CDR3: CSVLPPGVTDTQYF. For the CDR3, the DNA is TGCAGCGTCCTCCCCCCGGGTGTCACAGATACGCAGTATTTT. This chain uses TRBV29-1 with TRBJ2-3, with D uncertain. V lost 6 bases, J lost 2 bases, and 15 bases lay in between. There are 14 residues in the CDR3. Germline CDR1 reads SQVTM; CDR2 reads ANQGSEA.